Sequencing of this T cell receptor (beta chain) was carried out in a study of blood T cell repertoires in COVID-19 (dated by TCRdb to 2018 to 2020). Study-level background: Samples covering the acute and convalescent phases of COVID-19 were provided by collaborators in the United States, Italy and Spain. Samples came from the ongoing ImmuneRACE study (first 160 participants) plus 1,254 subjects from 6 global collaborators. The prospective study material was composed of cDNA or gDNA derived from T cells, B-cell-depleted T cells, or PBMCs. Where HLA class I and class II types were available, the types were taken from metadata supplied by the sample provider, not from assay-based typing. Sample metadata almost always included a de-identified subject ID, COVID-19 status, age in years and sex. The repertoires were made available in a free public database intended to serve as a resource for research on the immune response to SARS-CoV-2. Subjects who had been exposed to COVID-19, were actively infected with it, or had recovered from it provided the deeply sampled blood TCRbeta repertoires that made up the dataset.

TCRbeta CDR3 regions were amplified from genomic DNA using the immunoSEQ Assay, a bias-controlled multiplex PCR. Concerning the study's data processing: The number of nucleated cells in each sample was estimated from the amplification of reference gene primers within the assay. To quantify the absolute abundance of each unique TCRbeta CDR3 rearrangement, sequence reads were collapsed and filtered. For each sample, productive Simpson clonality was calculated as the square root of Simpson's diversity index over productive rearrangements. TCRdb retrieved this table from immuneACCESS and kept in-frame rearrangements only. Not all clones are present; in checked studies, unresolved V genes account for under half, and no reason is known for the remainder. For V, J and clone size, that table is used; D and trimming come from the DNA. For this sample the table gives about 130,000 clones, of which 84% were detected only once. The top ten hold about 13% of the sample.

Results the study describes overall, beyond this receptor: The quantity of clinical and demographic metadata differed by source and by participant and was supplied without curation.

The collaborating institutions used their own protocols to collect whole blood in K2EDTA tubes. For TCRbeta analysis, collaborators shipped samples in one of three forms: frozen whole blood, isolated PBMCs, or DNA extracted from either of those sample types. V lost 5 bases and J lost 2 bases, and the count of bases not matched to a germline gene is 7. The CDR3 runs 15 residues from the cysteine to the phenylalanine. Solely the CDR3 DNA is kept, with 45 bases framed from the first base. Reading the germline V gene (reference sequence) gives CDR1 LGHDT and CDR2 YNNKEL. About this clone itself: Its target antigen remains unknown. Base-call qualities are not available, and no considerably larger clone is one nucleotide away.

The chain is made from TRBV3-1 (or the pseudogene TRBV3-2) and TRBJ2-3; the central 7 bases match TRBD1. This TCR came from a human donor in a cohort sampled during active COVID-19. Source material: peripheral blood. Here the CDR3 is given as CASSMGQPYTDTQYF. The base sequence is TGTGCCAGCAGCATGGGACAGCCGTACACAGATACGCAGTATTTT.